Described below is a single T cell receptor (beta chain) sequence and its context. Its specificity is not known. The assay was immunoSEQ multiplex PCR, and TCRdb's table has in-frame clones only and misses some. The data hold tens of thousands of clones, with 70% to 75% observed a single time. Germline CDR1 reads MDHEN; CDR2 reads SYDVKM. The CDR3 is 16 amino acids. The J segment lost 2 bases and the V segment lost 6 bases, leaving 7 bases of the junction unmatched. Following a roughly eleven-day culture, CD4+ T cells were purified. It was two doses of either the BNT162b2 or mRNA-1273 vaccine that participants received. The data stem from a study of vaccination effects on CD4 cells after COVID-19. Study-level background: Post-vaccine sampling occurred a median 72 days after the second dose.

The V gene is TRBV28, the J gene TRBJ2-1; 10 positions agree with TRBD2. This clonotype was obtained from a human donor who received a COVID-19 vaccine. The sample in question was CD4+ T cells from PBMCs cultured without peptide, obtained after COVID-19 vaccination. CDR3 DNA: TGTGCCAGCAGCCCCCCTACTAGCGGGGCCTACAATGAGCAGTTCTTC. Translation: CASSPPTSGAYNEQFF.